This TCR beta chain emerged from a study of CD8 T cells in ankylosing spondylitis listed by TCRdb under 2017. For the wider study: The study profiled T cell receptor beta repertoires in healthy donors and ankylosing spondylitis patients to find disease-linked TCR variants. Peripheral blood was sampled, and synovial fluid was also collected from ankylosing spondylitis patients. The whole study cohort included 95 to 130 healthy donors and 20 to 30 ankylosing spondylitis patients. The investigation overall reported the following: In peripheral blood, the disease-linked clones were found at relatively low frequencies and had a CD8+ phenotype. Some motif variants had previously been reported in the synovial fluid and blood of reactive arthritis patients, which suggests shared mechanisms of disease initiation. The disease-linked clones were reported as significantly enriched in matched synovial fluid samples from ankylosing spondylitis patients. A TCR beta motif of eight highly homologous amino acid variants appeared characteristic of blood from ankylosing spondylitis patients.

Sequenced on an Illumina HiSeq 2500. TCR beta libraries were prepared by quantitative 5'-RACE with molecular barcodes. Turning to the authors' computational methods: To identify disease-linked TCR variants, a new computational method was used, one built on a probabilistic model of VDJ rearrangement. TCRdb redid the processing of the public reads, applying fastp at Q25 and MiXCR, and retained in-frame beta chains. For every CDR3 protein sequence, its rows merge into one entry that carries the most common genes and DNA. Here the V and J calls rest on TCRdb's processing, not on the authors' analysis. The sample profile shows over 450,000 distinct CDR3 sequences; about 13% of them were found once. Clones ranked in the top ten supply 6.5% to 7% of the sample. This clonotype was counted only a few times. No antigen is known for it. Base qualities are not provided; no much larger clone lies one nucleotide away.

CDR1 LGHNA and CDR2 YNFKEQ are derived from the germline V gene. The CDR3 spans 16 residues, from the cysteine through the phenylalanine. Only the CDR3 region is kept as DNA, spanning 48 bases read in frame from base 1. The trim is 4 bases for V and 0 bases for J, with a gap of 12 bases between the germline ends. This sequence uses TRBV4-2 and TRBJ2-2; matching of 5 bases hints at TRBD2 as the D gene. The sample consisted of blood, either unsorted or a sorted T cell fraction (not recorded which). The receptor's source is a male donor with ankylosing spondylitis. Here is the DNA: TGTGCCAGCAGCCCCCTGTTAGCGTCGAACACCGGGGAGCTGTTTTTT. This gives the protein CASSPLLASNTGELFF.